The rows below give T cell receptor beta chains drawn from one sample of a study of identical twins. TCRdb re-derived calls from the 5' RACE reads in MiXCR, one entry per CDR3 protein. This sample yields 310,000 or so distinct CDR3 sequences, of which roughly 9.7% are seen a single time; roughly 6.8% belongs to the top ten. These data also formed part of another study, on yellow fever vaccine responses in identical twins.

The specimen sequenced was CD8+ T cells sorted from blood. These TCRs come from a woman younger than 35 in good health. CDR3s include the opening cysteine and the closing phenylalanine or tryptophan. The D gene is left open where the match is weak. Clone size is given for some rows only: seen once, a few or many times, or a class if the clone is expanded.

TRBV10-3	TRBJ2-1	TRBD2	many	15	TGTGCCATCAGTGAGAGGACTAGCGACTACAATGAGCAGTTCTTC	CAISERTSDYNEQFF
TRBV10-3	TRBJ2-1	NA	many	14	TGTGCCATCAGTGGTATAAGTCGGGGATATGAGCAGTTCTTC	CAISGISRGYEQFF
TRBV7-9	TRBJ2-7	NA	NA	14	TGTGCCAGCAGCGGCCGGGACATATCCTACGAGCAGTACTTC	CASSGRDISYEQYF
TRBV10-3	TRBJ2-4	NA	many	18	TGTGCCATCAGTCCGGGACAAAGTTCTCCGCTAGCCAAAAACATTCAGTACTTC	CAISPGQSSPLAKNIQYF
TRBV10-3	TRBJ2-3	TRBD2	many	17	TGTGCCATCAGTGATGTACCGGGACTAGCGAGTTCGGATACGCAGTATTTT	CAISDVPGLASSDTQYF
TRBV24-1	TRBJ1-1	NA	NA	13	TGTGCCACCCGGGACACACTGAACACTGAAGCTTTCTTT	CATRDTLNTEAFF
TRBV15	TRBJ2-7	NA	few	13	TGTGCCACCAGCACTATGGTCGTCGGCGAGCAGTACTTC	CATSTMVVGEQYF
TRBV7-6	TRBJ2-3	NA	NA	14	TGTGCCAGCAGCTTAATGCAGGATCCAGATACGCAGTATTTT	CASSLMQDPDTQYF
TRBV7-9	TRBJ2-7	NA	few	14	TGTGCCAGCAGCCCAGGAGGAGCGGGCTACGAGCAGTACTTC	CASSPGGAGYEQYF
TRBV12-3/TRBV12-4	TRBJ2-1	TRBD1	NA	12	TGTGCCAGCAGTGAGGGGGCTGGTGAGCAGTTCTTC	CASSEGAGEQFF
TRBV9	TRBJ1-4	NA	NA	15	TGTGCCAGCAGCGAAGATGGGGCGAGAAGTGAAAAACTGTTTTTT	CASSEDGARSEKLFF
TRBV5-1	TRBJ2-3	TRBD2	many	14	TGCGCCAGCAGCTTTAGCGGGTCTCGGGATACGCAGTATTTT	CASSFSGSRDTQYF
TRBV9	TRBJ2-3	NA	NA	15	TGTGCCAGCAGCGTAGGGGGTGCTAACACAGATACGCAGTATTTT	CASSVGGANTDTQYF
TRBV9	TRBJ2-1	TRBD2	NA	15	TGTGCCAGCAGCGTCGTGGAACTAGCGATCGATGAGCAGTTCTTC	CASSVVELAIDEQFF
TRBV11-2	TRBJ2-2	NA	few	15	TGTGCCAGCAGCCTCGGGGCCCTAAACACCGGGGAGCTGTTTTTT	CASSLGALNTGELFF
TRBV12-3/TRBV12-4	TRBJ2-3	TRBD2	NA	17	TGTACCAGCTCCCTAGAACCGGGACTAGTTAGCACAGATACGCAGTATTTT	CTSSLEPGLVSTDTQYF
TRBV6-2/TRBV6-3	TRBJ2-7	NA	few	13	TGTGCCAGCAGCCGACGTAGCGCTGGGGAGCAGTACTTC	CASSRRSAGEQYF
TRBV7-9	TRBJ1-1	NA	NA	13	TGTGCCAGCAGCTTAAGCGAAAGACCCAAAGCTTTCTTT	CASSLSERPKAFF
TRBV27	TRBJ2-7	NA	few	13	TGTGCCAGCAGTTTCGTGGGGGACTACGAGCAGTACTTC	CASSFVGDYEQYF
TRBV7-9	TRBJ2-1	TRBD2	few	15	TGTGCCAGCAGTTTAGCGGGAGTTTTTGACAATGAGCAGTTCTTC	CASSLAGVFDNEQFF
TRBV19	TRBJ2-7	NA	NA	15	TGTGCCAGTAGTAGCGGGGGCGCCCCTCTCTACGAGCAGTACTTC	CASSSGGAPLYEQYF
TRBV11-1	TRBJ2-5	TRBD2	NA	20	TGTGCCAGCAAGAGTGAGAGGGGAACTAGCGGGGGCCCGTACCAAGAGACCCAGTACTTC	CASKSERGTSGGPYQETQYF
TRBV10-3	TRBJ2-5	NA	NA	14	TGTGCCATCAGTGAGTCGGACGCTCCAGAGACCCAGTACTTC	CAISESDAPETQYF
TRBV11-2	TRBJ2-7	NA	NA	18	TGTGCCTTCTGTGCTGAAGCCCTAGATCCCTTCGTGACCTACGAGCAGTACTTC	CAFCAEALDPFVTYEQYF
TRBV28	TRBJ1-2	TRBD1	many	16	TGTGCCAGCAGTTTATATGGGACAGGGGACTCCTATGGCTACACCTTC	CASSLYGTGDSYGYTF
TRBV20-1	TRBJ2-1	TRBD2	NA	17	TGCAGTGCTATAATCCCCCAGACCGAGCGGGAGAAGTATGAGCAGTTCTTC	CSAIIPQTEREKYEQFF
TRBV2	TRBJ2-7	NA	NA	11	TGTGCCAGCAGGGTTGACTACGAGCAGTACTTC	CASRVDYEQYF
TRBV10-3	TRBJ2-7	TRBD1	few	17	TGTGCCATCAGTGACCGTTCGTACAGGGGAATGACCTACGAGCAGTACTTC	CAISDRSYRGMTYEQYF
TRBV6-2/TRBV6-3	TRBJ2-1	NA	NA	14	TGTGCCAGCAGTGAGCAGGGCCCTTACAATGAGCAGTTCTTC	CASSEQGPYNEQFF
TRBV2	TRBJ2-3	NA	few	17	TGTGCCAGCAGCCCCTTACAGATGAAGGGTGACACAGATACGCAGTATTTT	CASSPLQMKGDTDTQYF